This record concerns one TCR beta chain sequence. CDR3 length equals 15 residues. Germline lookup yields CDR1 SGHDT and CDR2 YYEEEE. Germline trimming cut 3 bases from V and 4 bases from J; bases unmatched to any gene: 7. Original analysis: Amplification of reference gene primers provided the estimated nucleated cell counts. Sequenced by immunoSEQ multiplex PCR; TCRdb stores in-frame clones only, minus some. V, J and clone size were drawn from that table, and D and trimming were deduced from the DNA. The sample has some 82,000 clones; roughly 89% are singletons. This specimen comes from a study of blood T cell repertoires in COVID-19. Across the whole study: Sites in the United States, Italy and Spain provided acute and convalescent COVID-19 samples. PBMCs, B-cell-depleted T cells, or T cells were the source of the cDNA or gDNA that made up the material.

Sequenced sample: peripheral blood. The rearrangement links TRBV5-6 to TRBJ2-1, with 7 bases lining up with TRBD1. This receptor was obtained from a woman aged 45-65 years in a cohort sampled during active COVID-19. CDR3 DNA: TGTGCCAGCAGCTCCCGGGGACAGCTTTACAATGAGCAGTTCTTC. This codes for CASSSRGQLYNEQFF.